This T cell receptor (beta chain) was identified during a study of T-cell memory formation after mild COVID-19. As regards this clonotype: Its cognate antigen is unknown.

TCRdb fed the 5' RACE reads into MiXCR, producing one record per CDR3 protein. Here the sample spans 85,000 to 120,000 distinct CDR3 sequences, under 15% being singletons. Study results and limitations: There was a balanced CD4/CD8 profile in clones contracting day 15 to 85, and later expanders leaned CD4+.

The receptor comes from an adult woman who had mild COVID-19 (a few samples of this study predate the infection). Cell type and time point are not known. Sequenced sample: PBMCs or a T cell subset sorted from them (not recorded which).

CDR3 sequence: CASSSGRFYEQYF. CDR3 nucleotides: TGTGCCAGCAGTTCCGGACGGTTCTACGAGCAGTACTTC. The V call is TRBV12-3 or TRBV12-4, the J call TRBJ2-7, with D unclear. CDR3 size: 13 residues. The V end was cut by 4 bases, the J end by 3 bases, with 10 bases between.